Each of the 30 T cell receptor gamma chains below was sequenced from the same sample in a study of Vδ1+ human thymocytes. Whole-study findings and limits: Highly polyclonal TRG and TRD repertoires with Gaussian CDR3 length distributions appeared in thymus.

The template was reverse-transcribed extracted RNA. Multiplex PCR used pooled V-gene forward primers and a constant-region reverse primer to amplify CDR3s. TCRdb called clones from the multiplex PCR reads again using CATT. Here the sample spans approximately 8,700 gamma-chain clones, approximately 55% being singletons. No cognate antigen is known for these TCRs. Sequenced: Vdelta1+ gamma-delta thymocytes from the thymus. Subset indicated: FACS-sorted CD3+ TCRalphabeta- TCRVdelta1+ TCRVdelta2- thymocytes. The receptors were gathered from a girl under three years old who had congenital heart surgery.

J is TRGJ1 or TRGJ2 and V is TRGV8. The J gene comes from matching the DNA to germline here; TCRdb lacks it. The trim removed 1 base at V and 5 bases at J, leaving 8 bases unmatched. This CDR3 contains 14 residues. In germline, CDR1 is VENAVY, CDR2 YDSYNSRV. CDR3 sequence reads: CATWDRGSHYKKLF. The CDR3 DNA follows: TGTGCCACCTGGGATAGAGGGAGTCATTATAAGAAACTCTTT.

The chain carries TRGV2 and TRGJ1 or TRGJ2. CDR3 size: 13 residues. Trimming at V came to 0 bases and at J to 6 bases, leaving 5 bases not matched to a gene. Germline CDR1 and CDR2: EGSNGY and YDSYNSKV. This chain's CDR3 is CATWDGRFYKKLF. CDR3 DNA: TGTGCCACCTGGGACGGGCGATTTTATAAGAAACTCTTT.

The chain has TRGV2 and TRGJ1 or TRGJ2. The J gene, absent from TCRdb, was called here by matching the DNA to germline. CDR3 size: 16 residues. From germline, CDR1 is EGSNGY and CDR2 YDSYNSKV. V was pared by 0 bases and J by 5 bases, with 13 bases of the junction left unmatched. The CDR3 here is CATWDGPNRFDYKKLF. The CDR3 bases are TGTGCCACCTGGGACGGGCCTAATCGTTTTGATTATAAGAAACTCTTT.

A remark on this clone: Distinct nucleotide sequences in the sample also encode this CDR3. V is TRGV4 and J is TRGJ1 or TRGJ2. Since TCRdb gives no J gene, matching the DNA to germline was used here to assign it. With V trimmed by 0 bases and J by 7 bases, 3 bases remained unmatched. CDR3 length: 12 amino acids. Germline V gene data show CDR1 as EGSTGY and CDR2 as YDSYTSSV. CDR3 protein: CATWDGRYKKLF. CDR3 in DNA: TGTGCCACCTGGGATGGGCGATATAAGAAACTCTTT.

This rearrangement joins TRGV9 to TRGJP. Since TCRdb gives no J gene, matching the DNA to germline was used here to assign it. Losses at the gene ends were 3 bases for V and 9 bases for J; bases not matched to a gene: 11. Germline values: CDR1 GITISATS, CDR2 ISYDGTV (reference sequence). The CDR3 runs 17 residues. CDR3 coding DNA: TGTGCCTTGTGGGAGACTACCTGGGGGTTGGGCAAAAAAATCAAGGTATTT. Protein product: CALWETTWGLGKKIKVF.

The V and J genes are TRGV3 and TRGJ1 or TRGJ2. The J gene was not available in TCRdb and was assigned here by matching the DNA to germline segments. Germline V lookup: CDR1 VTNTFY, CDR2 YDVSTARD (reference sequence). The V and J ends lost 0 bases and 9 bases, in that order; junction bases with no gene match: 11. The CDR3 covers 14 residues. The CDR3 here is CATWDRREGSKKLF. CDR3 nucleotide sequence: TGTGCCACCTGGGACAGGCGGGAAGGTAGTAAGAAACTCTTT.

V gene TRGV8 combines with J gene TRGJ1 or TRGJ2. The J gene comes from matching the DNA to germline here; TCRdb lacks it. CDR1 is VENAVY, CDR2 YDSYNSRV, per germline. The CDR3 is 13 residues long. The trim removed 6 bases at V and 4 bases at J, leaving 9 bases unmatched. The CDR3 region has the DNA TGTGCCACCTGGCTCCGGAGCTATTATAAGAAACTCTTT. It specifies CATWLRSYYKKLF.

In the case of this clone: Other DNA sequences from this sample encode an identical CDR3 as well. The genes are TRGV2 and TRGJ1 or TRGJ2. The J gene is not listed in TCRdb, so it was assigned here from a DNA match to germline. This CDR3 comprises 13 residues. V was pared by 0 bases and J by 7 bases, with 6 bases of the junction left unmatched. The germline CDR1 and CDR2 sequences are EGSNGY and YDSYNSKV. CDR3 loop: CATWDGLKYKKLF. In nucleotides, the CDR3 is TGTGCCACCTGGGACGGGCTAAAGTATAAGAAACTCTTT.

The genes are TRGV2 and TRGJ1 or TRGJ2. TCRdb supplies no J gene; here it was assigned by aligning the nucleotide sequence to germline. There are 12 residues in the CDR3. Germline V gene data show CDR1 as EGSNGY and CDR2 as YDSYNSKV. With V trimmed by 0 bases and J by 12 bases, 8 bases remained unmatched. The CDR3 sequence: CATWDGRQGKLF. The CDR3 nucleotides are TGTGCCACCTGGGACGGGCGCCAGGGGAAACTCTTT.

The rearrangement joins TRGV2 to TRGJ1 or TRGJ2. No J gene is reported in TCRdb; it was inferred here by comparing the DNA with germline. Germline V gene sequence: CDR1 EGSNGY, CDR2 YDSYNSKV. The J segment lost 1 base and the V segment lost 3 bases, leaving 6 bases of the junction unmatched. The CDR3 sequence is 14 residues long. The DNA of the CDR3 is TGTGCCACCTGGGACAGATCCAATTATTATAAGAAACTCTTT. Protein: CATWDRSNYYKKLF.

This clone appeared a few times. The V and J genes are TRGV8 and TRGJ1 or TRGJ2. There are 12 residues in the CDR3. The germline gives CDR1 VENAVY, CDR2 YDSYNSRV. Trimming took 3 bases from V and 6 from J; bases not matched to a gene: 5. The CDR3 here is CATWDYCYKKLF. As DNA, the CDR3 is TGTGCCACCTGGGATTACTGTTATAAGAAACTCTTT.

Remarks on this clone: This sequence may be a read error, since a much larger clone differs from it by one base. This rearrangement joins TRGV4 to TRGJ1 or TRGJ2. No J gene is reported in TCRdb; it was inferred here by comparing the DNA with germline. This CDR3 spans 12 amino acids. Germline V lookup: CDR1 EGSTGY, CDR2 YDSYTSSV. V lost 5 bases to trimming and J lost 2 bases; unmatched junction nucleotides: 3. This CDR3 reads CATWADYYKKLF. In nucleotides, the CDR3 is TGTGCCACCTGGGCGGATTATTATAAGAAACTCTTT.

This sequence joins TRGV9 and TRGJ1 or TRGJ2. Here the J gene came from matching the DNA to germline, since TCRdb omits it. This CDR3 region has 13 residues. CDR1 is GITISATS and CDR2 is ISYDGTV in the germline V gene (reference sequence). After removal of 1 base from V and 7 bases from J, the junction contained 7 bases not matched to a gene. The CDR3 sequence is CALWEVEGYKKLF. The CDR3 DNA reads TGTGCCTTGTGGGAGGTTGAGGGATATAAGAAACTCTTT.

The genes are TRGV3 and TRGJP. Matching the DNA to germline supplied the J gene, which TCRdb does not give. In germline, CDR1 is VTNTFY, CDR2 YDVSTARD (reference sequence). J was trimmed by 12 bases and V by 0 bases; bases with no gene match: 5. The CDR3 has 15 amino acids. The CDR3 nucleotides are TGTGCCACCTGGGACAGGCCGGCGGGCAAAAAAATCAAGGTATTT. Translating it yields CATWDRPAGKKIKVF.

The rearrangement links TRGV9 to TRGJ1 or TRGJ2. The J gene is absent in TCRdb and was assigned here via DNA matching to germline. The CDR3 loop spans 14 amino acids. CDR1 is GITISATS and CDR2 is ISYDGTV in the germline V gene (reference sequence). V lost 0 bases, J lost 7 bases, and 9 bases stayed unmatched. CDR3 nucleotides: TGTGCCTTGTGGGAGGTGCTCTTTGGGTATAAGAAACTCTTT. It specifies CALWEVLFGYKKLF.

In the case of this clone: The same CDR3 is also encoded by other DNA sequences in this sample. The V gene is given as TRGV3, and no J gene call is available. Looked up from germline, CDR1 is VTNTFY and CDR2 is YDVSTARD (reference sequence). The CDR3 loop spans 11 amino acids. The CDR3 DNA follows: TGTGCCACCTGGGACAGGCGTGCGAAGCTCTTT. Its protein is CATWDRRAKLF.

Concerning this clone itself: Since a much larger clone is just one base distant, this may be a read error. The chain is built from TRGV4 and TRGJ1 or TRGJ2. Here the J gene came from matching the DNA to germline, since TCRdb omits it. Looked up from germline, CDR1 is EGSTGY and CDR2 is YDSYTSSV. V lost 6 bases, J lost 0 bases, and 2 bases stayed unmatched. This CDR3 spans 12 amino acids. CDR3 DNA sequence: TGTGCCACCTGGTCGAATTATTATAAGAAACTCTTT. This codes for CATWSNYYKKLF.

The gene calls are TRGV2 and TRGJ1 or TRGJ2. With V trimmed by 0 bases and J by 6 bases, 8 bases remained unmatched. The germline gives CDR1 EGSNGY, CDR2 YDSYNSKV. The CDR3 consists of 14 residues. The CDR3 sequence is CATWDGPGSYKKLF. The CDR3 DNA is TGTGCCACCTGGGACGGGCCCGGTAGTTATAAGAAACTCTTT.

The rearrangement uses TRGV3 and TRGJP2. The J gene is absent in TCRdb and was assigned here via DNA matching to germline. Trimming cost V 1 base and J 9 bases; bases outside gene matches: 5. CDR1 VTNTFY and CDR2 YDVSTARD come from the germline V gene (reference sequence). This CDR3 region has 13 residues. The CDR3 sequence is CATWDSGHWIKTF. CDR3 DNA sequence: TGTGCCACCTGGGACAGTGGACATTGGATCAAGACGTTT.

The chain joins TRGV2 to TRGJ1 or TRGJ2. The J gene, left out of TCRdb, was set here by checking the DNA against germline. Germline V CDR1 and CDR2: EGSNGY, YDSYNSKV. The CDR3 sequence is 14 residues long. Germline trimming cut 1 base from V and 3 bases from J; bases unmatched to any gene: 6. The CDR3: CATWDGDFYYKKLF. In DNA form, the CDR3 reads TGTGCCACCTGGGACGGCGACTTTTATTATAAGAAACTCTTT.

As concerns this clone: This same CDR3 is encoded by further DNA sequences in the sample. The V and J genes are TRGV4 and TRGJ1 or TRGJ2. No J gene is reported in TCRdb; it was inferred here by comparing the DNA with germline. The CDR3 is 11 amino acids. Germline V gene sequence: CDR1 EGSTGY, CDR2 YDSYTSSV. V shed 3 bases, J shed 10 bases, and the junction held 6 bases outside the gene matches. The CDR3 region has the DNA TGTGCCACCTGGGATTTTGGGAAGAAACTCTTT. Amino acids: CATWDFGKKLF.

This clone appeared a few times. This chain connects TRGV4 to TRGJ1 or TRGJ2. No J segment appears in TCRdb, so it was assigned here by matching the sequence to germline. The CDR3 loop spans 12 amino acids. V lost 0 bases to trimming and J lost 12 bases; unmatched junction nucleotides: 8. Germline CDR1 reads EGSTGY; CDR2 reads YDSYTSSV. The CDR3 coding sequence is TGTGCCACCTGGGATGGGCCGTGGGGGAAACTCTTT. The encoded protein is CATWDGPWGKLF.

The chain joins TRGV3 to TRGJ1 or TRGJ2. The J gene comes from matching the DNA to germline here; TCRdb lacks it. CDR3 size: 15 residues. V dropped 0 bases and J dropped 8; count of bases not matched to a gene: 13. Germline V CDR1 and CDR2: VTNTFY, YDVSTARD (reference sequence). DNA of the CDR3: TGTGCCACCTGGGACAGGCCCCCAAACAGTCATAAGAAACTCTTT. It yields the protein CATWDRPPNSHKKLF.

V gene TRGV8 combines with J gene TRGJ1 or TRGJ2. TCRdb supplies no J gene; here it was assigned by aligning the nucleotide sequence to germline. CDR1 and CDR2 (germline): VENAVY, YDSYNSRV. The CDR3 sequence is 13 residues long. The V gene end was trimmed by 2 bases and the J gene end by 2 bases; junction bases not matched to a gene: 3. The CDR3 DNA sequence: TGTGCCACCTGGGATACGTATTATTATAAGAAACTCTTT. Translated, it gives CATWDTYYYKKLF.

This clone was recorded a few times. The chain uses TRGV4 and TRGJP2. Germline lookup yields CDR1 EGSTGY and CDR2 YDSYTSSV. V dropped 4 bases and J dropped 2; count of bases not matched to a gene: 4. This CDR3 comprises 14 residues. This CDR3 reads CATWEGSSDWIKTF. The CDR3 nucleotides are TGTGCCACCTGGGAGGGGAGTAGTGATTGGATCAAGACGTTT.

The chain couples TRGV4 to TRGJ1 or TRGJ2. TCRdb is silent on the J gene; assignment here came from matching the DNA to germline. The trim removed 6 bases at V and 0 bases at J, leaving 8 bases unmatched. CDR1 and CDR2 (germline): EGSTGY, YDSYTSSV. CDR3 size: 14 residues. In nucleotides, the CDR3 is TGTGCCACCTGGCCCATCCTGAATTATTATAAGAAACTCTTT. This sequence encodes CATWPILNYYKKLF.

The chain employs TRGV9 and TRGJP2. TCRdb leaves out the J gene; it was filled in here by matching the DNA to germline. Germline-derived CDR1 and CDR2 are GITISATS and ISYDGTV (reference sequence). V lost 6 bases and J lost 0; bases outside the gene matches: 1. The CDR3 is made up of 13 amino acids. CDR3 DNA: TGTGCCTTGTGGAATAGTAGTGATTGGATCAAGACGTTT. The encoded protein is CALWNSSDWIKTF.

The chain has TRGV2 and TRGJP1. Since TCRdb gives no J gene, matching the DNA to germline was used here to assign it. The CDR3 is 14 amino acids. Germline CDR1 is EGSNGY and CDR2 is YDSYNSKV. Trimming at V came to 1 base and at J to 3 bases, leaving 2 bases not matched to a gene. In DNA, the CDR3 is TGTGCCACCTGGGACGGACCCACTGGTTGGTTCAAGATATTT. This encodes CATWDGPTGWFKIF.

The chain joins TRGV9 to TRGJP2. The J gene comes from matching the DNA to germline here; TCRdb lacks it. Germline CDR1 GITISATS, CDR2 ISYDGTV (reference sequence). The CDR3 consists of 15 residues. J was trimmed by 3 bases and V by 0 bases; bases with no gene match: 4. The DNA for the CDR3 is TGTGCCTTGTGGGAGGTGCGGGGTAGTGATTGGATCAAGACGTTT. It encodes CALWEVRGSDWIKTF.

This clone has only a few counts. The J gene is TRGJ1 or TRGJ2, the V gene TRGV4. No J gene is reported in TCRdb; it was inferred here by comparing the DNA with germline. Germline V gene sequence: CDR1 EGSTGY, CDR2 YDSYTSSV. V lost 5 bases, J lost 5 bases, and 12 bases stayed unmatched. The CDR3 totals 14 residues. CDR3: CATWGGEGDYKKLF. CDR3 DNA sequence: TGTGCCACCTGGGGTGGCGAGGGGGATTATAAGAAACTCTTT.